Given below is one T cell receptor beta chain in context. Assay: immunoSEQ multiplex PCR; the TCRdb copy retains only in-frame clones and omits some. This sample carries roughly 160,000 clones, 84% of them seen once, and the ten largest clones take around 2.7%. While infection was still active, Seattle patients were enrolled and then followed longitudinally. The sample is drawn from a study of blood T cell repertoires in COVID-19. Whole-study context: T cells, B-cell-depleted T cells, or PBMCs supplied cDNA or gDNA.

Trimming left V 5 bases short and J 9 bases short, with 12 bases between. The germline V gene has CDR1 SGHTA and CDR2 FQGNSA. This CDR3 is built from 12 residues. This receptor was identified in a woman of 80 years or more with COVID-19, enrolled during active disease. The chain uses TRBV7-2 and TRBJ2-3; D is uncertain. The specimen sequenced was peripheral blood. The CDR3 DNA follows: TGTGCCAGCAGCCTGATACATCCCACGCAGTATTTT. As protein: CASSLIHPTQYF.